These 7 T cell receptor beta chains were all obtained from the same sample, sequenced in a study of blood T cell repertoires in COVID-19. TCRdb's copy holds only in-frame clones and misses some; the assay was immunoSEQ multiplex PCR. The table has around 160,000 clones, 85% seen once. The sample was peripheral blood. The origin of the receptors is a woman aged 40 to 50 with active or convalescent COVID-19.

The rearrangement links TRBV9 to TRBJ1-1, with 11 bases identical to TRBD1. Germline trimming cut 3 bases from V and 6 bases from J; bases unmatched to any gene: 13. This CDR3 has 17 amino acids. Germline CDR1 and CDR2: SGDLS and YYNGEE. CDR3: CASSGGGGTGGNPEAFF. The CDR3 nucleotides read TGTGCCAGCAGCGGAGGTGGCGGGACAGGGGGAAATCCTGAAGCTTTCTTT.

CDR3 in DNA: TGTGCCAGAAGCTTAGGACAGGGGAAGGGCTATGGCTACACCTTC. This encodes CARSLGQGKGYGYTF. This rearrangement joins TRBV5-3 to TRBJ1-2; 9 positions agree with TRBD1. TRBV5-3 is marked as an open reading frame, function uncertain. The V gene end was trimmed by 2 bases and the J gene end by 4 bases; junction bases not matched to a gene: 6. There are 15 residues in the CDR3.

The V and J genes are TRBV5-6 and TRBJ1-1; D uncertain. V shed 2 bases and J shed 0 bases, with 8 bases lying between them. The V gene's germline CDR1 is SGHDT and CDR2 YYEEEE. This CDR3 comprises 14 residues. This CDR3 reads CASSFQHLNTEAFF. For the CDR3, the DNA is TGTGCCAGCAGCTTTCAACATTTGAACACTGAAGCTTTCTTT.

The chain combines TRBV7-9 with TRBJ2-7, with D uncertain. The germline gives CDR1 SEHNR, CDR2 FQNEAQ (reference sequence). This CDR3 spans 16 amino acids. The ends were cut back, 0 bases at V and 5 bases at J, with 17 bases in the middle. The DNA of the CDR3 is TGTGCCAGCAGCTTAGCTAGTCTTCCCCCTAGTGACGAGCAGTACTTC. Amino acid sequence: CASSLASLPPSDEQYF.

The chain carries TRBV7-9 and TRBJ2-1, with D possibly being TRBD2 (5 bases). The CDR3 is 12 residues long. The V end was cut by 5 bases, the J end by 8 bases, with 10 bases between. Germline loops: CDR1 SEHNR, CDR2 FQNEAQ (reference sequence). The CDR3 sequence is CASSRSGYEQFF. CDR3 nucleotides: TGTGCCAGCAGCAGAAGCGGTTATGAGCAGTTCTTC.

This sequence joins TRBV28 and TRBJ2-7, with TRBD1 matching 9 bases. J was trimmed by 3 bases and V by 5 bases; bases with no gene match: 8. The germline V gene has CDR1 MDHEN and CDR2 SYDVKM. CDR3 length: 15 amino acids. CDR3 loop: CASSLTGTGNYEQYF. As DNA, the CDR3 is TGTGCCAGCAGTCTCACCGGGACAGGGAACTACGAGCAGTACTTC.

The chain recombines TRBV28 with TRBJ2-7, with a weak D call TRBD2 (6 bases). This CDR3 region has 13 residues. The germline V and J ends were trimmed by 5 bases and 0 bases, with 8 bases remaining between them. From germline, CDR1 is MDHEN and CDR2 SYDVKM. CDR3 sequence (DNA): TGTGCCAGCAGTAGGACTATCTCCTACGAGCAGTACTTC. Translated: CASSRTISYEQYF.